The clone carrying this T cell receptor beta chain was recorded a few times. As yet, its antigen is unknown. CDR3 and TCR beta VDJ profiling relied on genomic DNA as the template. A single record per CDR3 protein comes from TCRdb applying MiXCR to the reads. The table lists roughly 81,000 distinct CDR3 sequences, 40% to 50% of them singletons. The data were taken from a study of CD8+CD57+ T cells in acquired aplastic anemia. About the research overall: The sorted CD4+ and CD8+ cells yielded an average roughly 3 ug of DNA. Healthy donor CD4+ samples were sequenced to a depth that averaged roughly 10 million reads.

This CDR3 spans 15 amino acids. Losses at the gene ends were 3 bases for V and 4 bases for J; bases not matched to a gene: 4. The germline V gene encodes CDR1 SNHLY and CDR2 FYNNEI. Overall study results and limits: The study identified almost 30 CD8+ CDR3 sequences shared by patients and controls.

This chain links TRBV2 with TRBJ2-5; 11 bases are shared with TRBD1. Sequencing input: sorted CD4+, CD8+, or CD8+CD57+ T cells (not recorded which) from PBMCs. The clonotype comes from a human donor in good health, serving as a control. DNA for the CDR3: TGTGCCAGCAGTGAGGGGACAGGGGGGTTAGAGACCCAGTACTTC. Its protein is CASSEGTGGLETQYF.